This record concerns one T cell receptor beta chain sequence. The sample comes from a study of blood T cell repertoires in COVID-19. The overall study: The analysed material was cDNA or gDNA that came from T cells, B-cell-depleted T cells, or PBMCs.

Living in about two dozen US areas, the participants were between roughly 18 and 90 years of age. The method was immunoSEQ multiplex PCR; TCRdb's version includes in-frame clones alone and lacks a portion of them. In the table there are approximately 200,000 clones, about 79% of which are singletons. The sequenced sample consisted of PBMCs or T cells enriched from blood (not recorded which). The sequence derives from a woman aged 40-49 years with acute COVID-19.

Here the CDR3 reads CASSYSVTGSSEQFF. Here the CDR3 DNA reads TGTGCCAGCAGTTACTCGGTAACAGGGTCTAGTGAGCAGTTCTTC. The chain carries TRBV6-2 or TRBV6-3 and TRBJ2-1, with D tentatively TRBD1 (6 bases). The CDR3 loop spans 15 amino acids. The germline CDR1 and CDR2 sequences are MNHEY and SVGEGT. Trimming removed 0 bases at V and 9 bases at J, with 15 bases between.